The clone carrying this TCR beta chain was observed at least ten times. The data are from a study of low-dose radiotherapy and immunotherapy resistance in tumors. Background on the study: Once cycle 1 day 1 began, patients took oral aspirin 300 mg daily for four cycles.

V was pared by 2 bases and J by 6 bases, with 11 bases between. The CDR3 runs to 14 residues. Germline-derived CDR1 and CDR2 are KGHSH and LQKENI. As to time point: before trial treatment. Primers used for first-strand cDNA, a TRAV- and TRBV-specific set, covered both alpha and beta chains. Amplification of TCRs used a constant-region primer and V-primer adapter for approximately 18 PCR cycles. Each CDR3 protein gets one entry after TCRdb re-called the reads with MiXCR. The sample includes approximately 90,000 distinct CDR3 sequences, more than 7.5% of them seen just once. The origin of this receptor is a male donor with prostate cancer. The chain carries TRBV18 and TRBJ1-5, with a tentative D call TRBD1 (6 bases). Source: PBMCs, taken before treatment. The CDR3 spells CASSPGQGFQPQHF. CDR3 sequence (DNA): TGTGCCAGCTCACCAGGGCAGGGGTTTCAGCCCCAGCATTTT.